The sequence of this T cell receptor (beta chain) was determined in a study of T cells in Graves' hyperthyroidism and ophthalmopathy. Germline values: CDR1 PRHDT, CDR2 FYEKMQ (reference sequence). J was trimmed by 7 bases and V by 5 bases; bases with no gene match: 14. The CDR3 extends over 15 amino acids. TCR beta CDR3 regions were amplified from RNA transcripts. A first-round RT-PCR of the TCR CDR3 used the HTBI primer set. From the multiplex PCR reads, TCRdb called clonotypes with MiXCR, one entry per CDR3 protein. The sample contains 400,000 to 500,000 distinct CDR3 sequences, around 15% of which appear only once. Points on this clonotype: Its specificity is not known.

Study results and caveats: Separation of ophthalmopathy from stable hyperthyroidism was achieved by a 13 V-J model. Ophthalmopathy, as predicted by the model, came a median around 6 months after the prediction.

The TCR comes from a man aged 18 to 29 with Graves' ophthalmopathy. What was sequenced was blood. V and J are TRBV13 and TRBJ2-7; the match to TRBD2 covers 7 bases. CDR3 in amino acids: CASSGRASGTREQYF. In DNA, the CDR3 is TGTGCCAGCAGCGGGCGAGCTAGCGGAACCCGGGAGCAGTACTTC.